These 2 T cell receptor beta chains originate from one sample sequenced in a study of cytomegalovirus exposure and HLA in healthy donors. Both 60 Vbeta primers and 13 Jbeta primers went into the PCR. The assay was immunoSEQ multiplex PCR, and TCRdb's table has in-frame clones only and misses some. The table shows about 160,000 clones, with about 88% occurring only once. Sequencing was carried out using PBMCs. The receptors originated from a woman between 18 and 29 years old in good health and CMV-seronegative.

This clone has only one observation. This chain links TRBV5-3 with TRBJ2-1; TRBD1 aligns across 9 bases. TRBV5-3 is an ORF for which the function is uncertain. V lost 1 base and J lost 1; bases outside the gene matches: 3. This CDR3 spans 16 amino acids. In DNA, the CDR3 is TGTGCCAGAAGCTTGAGAGGGACAGGGTCCTACAATGAGCAGTTCTTC. Translation gives CARSLRGTGSYNEQFF.

The chain joins TRBV6-4 to TRBJ2-2; possible D gene TRBD2, 5 bases. CDR3 length: 15 amino acids. Per the germline V gene, CDR1 is MRHNA and CDR2 is SNTAGT. V was pared by 3 bases and J by 1 base, with 9 bases between. The CDR3 DNA is TGTGCCAGCAGTGAAGCAGCGGAGAACACCGGGGAGCTGTTTTTT. Translation gives CASSEAAENTGELFF.